A single sample gave rise to the 23 T cell receptor delta chains below, sequenced in a study of gamma-delta chains in newborns, infants, children (dated by TCRdb to the late 2010s). For sequencing, an Illumina MiSeq was employed. For TCRdb, the public reads were processed anew by CATT, and duplicate DNA sequences were folded into one row. Counted in this sample were about 5,400 delta-chain clones; about a fifth of them appeared once. The top ten constitute around 5% of the sample. The sequenced sample consisted of blood. Receptors originate from a child who was a newborn, infant or young child, either healthy, febrile or measles-vaccinated (not recorded which).

A note on this clone: A read error may account for a junction end that differs from germline. V is TRDV3 and J is TRDJ1; the D is unclear. As TCRdb names no J gene, one was assigned here on the basis of a DNA match to germline. Germline assignment: CDR1 TVYSNPD and CDR2 GDNSRS (reference sequence). This CDR3 has 12 amino acids. The CDR3 DNA follows: TGTGCCTTTCAGAGGCGAACCGGTAAACTCATCTTT. Its protein product is CAFQRRTGKLIF.

V gene TRDV2 combines with J gene TRDJ1, with 13 bases lining up with TRDD3. The length of the CDR3 is 23 residues. The germline CDR1 and CDR2 sequences are GEAIGNYY and EKD. The trim removed 0 bases at V and 1 base at J, leaving 22 bases unmatched. CDR3 amino acids: CACDTVGLRSPLLGDTCTDKLIF. In nucleotides, the CDR3 is TGTGCCTGTGACACCGTTGGGCTGCGCTCGCCATTACTGGGGGATACGTGCACCGATAAACTCATCTTT.

The chain employs TRDV2 and TRDJ3; 13 bases are shared with TRDD3. The J segment lost 2 bases and the V segment lost 2 bases, leaving 8 bases of the junction unmatched. The V gene's germline CDR1 is GEAIGNYY and CDR2 EKD. This CDR3 has 20 amino acids. CDR3 sequence reads: CACDKVLGDTRTWDTRQMFF. The CDR3 region has the DNA TGTGCCTGTGACAAAGTACTGGGGGATACGCGCACCTGGGACACCCGACAGATGTTTTTC.

By share of the sample, this clone is medium-sized. The V and J genes are TRDV2 and TRDJ1; TRDD3 matches 7 bases. The germline V gene has CDR1 GEAIGNYY and CDR2 EKD. J was trimmed by 0 bases and V by 0 bases; bases with no gene match: 15. The CDR3 covers 19 residues. CDR3 amino acids: CACDTMDLGGGKYTDKLIF. CDR3 nucleotide sequence: TGTGCCTGTGACACCATGGACCTTGGTGGGGGAAAGTACACCGATAAACTCATCTTT.

A remark on this clone: It is unclear where the CDR3 begins or ends on the DNA, so no DNA is shown, and the CDR3 is as TCRdb lists it. The V gene went uncalled, while the J gene is TRDJ1; TRDD3, the D gene given by the table, was not confirmed from the DNA. The CDR3 length is 22 residues, termini included. CDR3: CALGESSYRRDYWGVGADKLIF.

The count of this clone is one. The rearrangement uses TRDV2 and TRDJ3, with 12 bases that match TRDD3. TCRdb leaves out the J gene; it was filled in here by matching the DNA to germline. After removal of 3 bases from V and 0 bases from J, the junction contained 14 bases not matched to a gene. The length of the CDR3 is 22 residues. Germline values: CDR1 GEAIGNYY, CDR2 EKD. This chain's CDR3 is CACDPPGLGDTLSSWDTRQMFF. CDR3 nucleotides: TGTGCCTGTGACCCCCCCGGTCTGGGGGATACGCTCAGCTCCTGGGACACCCGACAGATGTTTTTC.

J gene TRDJ1 was identified, but the V gene was not called. This CDR3 has 21 amino acids. The chain's CDR3 is CALWEPIPRSSSTRRTDKLIF. In DNA, the CDR3 is TGTGCTCTTTGGGAACCCATCCCTCGTTCTTCCTCCACCCGTCGTACCGATAAACTCATCTTT.

By share, this clone counts as medium-sized (0.01 to 0.1%). The rearrangement uses TRDV1 and TRDJ1, with D perhaps being TRDD2 or TRDD3 (9 bases each). Germline V CDR1 and CDR2: TSWWSYY, QGS. The CDR3 extends over 24 amino acids. The germline V and J ends were trimmed by 1 base and 0 bases, with 36 bases remaining between them. Here the CDR3 reads CALGERPTFLRTLGDSYYTDKLIF. CDR3 bases: TGTGCTCTTGGGGAACGCCCTACCTTCCTACGGACCCTGGGGGATTCATATTACACCGATAAACTCATCTTT.

The V and J genes are TRDV2 and TRDJ1, with 10 positions matching TRDD3. The CDR3 runs to 21 residues. The V gene's germline CDR1 is GEAIGNYY and CDR2 EKD. Trimming took 3 bases from V and 3 from J; bases not matched to a gene: 24. Here the CDR3 reads CACDSLIRFRTGGLVADKLIF. In nucleotides, the CDR3 is TGTGCCTGTGACTCATTGATTCGGTTCCGTACTGGGGGATTAGTCGCCGATAAACTCATCTTT.

Remarks on this clone: A read error may account for a junction end that differs from germline. The chain is built from TRDV2 and TRDJ3; 8 nucleotides line up with TRDD3. The CDR3 covers 18 residues. Germline values: CDR1 GEAIGNYY, CDR2 EKD. For the CDR3, the DNA is TGTGCCTGTGACACGGGATACGGGAGCTCCTGGGACACCCGACAGACGTTTTTC. Translating it yields CACDTGYGSSWDTRQTFF.

Note on this clone: Compared with germline, one end of the junction differs, possibly owing to a read error. The chain carries TRDV2 and TRDJ3; 8 bases are a match to TRDD3. Here the J gene was assigned by germline matching of the DNA, as TCRdb has none. Germline V lookup: CDR1 GEAIGNYY, CDR2 EKD. This CDR3 comprises 18 residues. CDR3 in DNA: TGTGCCTGTGACAGGGGGGGGGATAACTCCTGGGACACCCGAAAGATGTTTTTC. This codes for CACDRGGDNSWDTRKMFF.

In regard to this clone: Other DNA sequences in the sample encode the same CDR3. The chain joins TRDV2 to TRDJ2; the match to TRDD3 covers 7 bases. There are 16 residues in the CDR3. V was pared by 3 bases and J by 7 bases, with 13 bases of the junction left unmatched. Germline CDR1 is GEAIGNYY and CDR2 is EKD. CDR3 coding DNA: TGTGCCTGTGACCCCGTGGCTGGGGGCCCCGTAGCACAACTCTTCTTT. This gives the protein CACDPVAGGPVAQLFF.

This clone was observed once. CDR3 loop: CACDQIAKRELGISWDTRQMFF. The CDR3 bases are TGTGCCTGTGACCAAATCGCCAAGCGGGAACTGGGGATATCCTGGGACACCCGACAGATGTTTTTC. The chain employs TRDV2 and TRDJ3; TRDD3 aligns across 7 bases. TCRdb records no J gene; here it was assigned by comparing the DNA to germline. The CDR3 has 22 residues. Trimming removed 3 bases from V and 1 base from J; junction bases left unmatched: 20. Germline loops: CDR1 GEAIGNYY, CDR2 EKD.

In the case of this clone: Germline is not matched at one junction end, which may reflect a read error. In the same sample, other DNA sequences code for this CDR3. The chain uses TRDV2 and TRDJ3, with 13 bases fitting TRDD3. Germline V gives CDR1 GEAIGNYY, CDR2 EKD. This CDR3 spans 18 amino acids. As DNA, the CDR3 is TGTGCCTGCGACACTGGGGGATACGACTCCTGGGACACCCGACAGATGTTTTTC. It is translated as CACDTGGYDSWDTRQMFF.

In this sample, this clone is medium-sized. This sample includes further DNA sequences coding for the same CDR3. V is TRDV2 and J is TRDJ3; 10 bases are shared with TRDD3. Germline lookup yields CDR1 GEAIGNYY and CDR2 EKD. Trimming cost V 2 bases and J 0 bases; bases outside gene matches: 3. The CDR3 is made up of 18 amino acids. The CDR3 reads CACDILGDTSWDTRQMFF. The CDR3 DNA reads as TGTGCCTGTGACATTTTGGGGGATACCTCCTGGGACACCCGACAGATGTTTTTC.

Here the V gene is TRDV2, but the J gene went uncalled; the DNA was not used to check the table's D call, TRDD3. Germline V lookup: CDR1 GEAIGNYY, CDR2 EKD. The CDR3 contains 20 residues. CDR3 DNA: TGTGCCTGTGACACCGTTGGCGATGGGGGAGCCACCCTACGCACCGATAAAATCATCTTT. This encodes CACDTVGDGGATLRTDKIIF.

This clone has just a few counts. This CDR3 is also generated by other DNA sequences in the sample. The chain recombines TRDV2 with TRDJ1; D is undetermined. V was clipped by 0 bases and J by 4 bases, with 17 bases between them. CDR1 is GEAIGNYY, CDR2 EKD, per germline. The CDR3 is made up of 16 amino acids. This chain's CDR3 is CACDTVEKGTHDKLIF. The CDR3 DNA reads as TGTGCCTGTGACACCGTGGAGAAAGGGACCCACGATAAACTCATCTTT.

The V gene is TRDV2; the J gene was not called; the table calls TRDD3, which could not be checked here. Per germline, CDR1 GEAIGNYY and CDR2 EKD. This CDR3 has 20 amino acids. The CDR3 spells CACDTVGEGGATLRTDNIIF. The CDR3 nucleotides read TGTGCCTGTGACACCGTTGGCGAGGGGGGAGCCACCCTACGAACCGATAACATCATCTTT.

This clone is categorized as medium-sized (0.01 to 0.1%). This chain joins TRDV2 and TRDJ3, with TRDD3 matching over 12 bases. This CDR3 has 17 amino acids. CDR1 and CDR2 (germline): GEAIGNYY, EKD. Trimming removed 1 base from V and 9 bases from J; junction bases left unmatched: 6. CDR3 bases: TGTGCCTGTGACACTGCCTGGGGGATACGGGTCACCCGACAGATGTTTTTC. It translates to CACDTAWGIRVTRQMFF.

With regard to this clone: It may be a read error: a sequence one base away is much more abundant. The V gene call is TRDV2, and the J gene call is absent; no check of the table's D call, TRDD3, against the DNA was made. The CDR3 extends over 22 amino acids. Germline lookup yields CDR1 GEAIGNYY and CDR2 EKD. The CDR3 here is CACDTVGFTGVLGDTNTDKLIF. The CDR3 DNA reads as TGTGCCTGTGACACCGTGGGGTTTACCGGTGTACTGGGGGATACTAACACCGATAAACTGATCTTT.

The V gene went uncalled, while the J gene is TRDJ3; the table's D call TRDD3 went unverified against the DNA. The CDR3 has 22 amino acids. The CDR3 spells CACDQLAKLELGISWDTRQMFF. The CDR3 nucleotides are TGTGCCTGTGACCAACTCGCCAAGCTGGAACTGGGGATATCCTGGGACACCCGACAGATGTTTTTC.

This clone is large by share. The sample holds other DNA sequences that translate to the same CDR3. J is TRDJ1 and V is TRDV2; 9 positions agree with TRDD3. The germline gives CDR1 GEAIGNYY, CDR2 EKD. The CDR3 totals 18 residues. Unmatched junction bases numbered 13, after V lost 3 bases and J lost 0 bases. The CDR3 DNA is TGTGCCTGTGACCAGTTACTGGGGGACCCTACCTACACCGATAAACTCATCTTT. It encodes CACDQLLGDPTYTDKLIF.

This clone was picked up a small number of times. The V gene is TRDV2, the J gene TRDJ2; perhaps TRDD3 as D (6 bases). Germline values: CDR1 GEAIGNYY, CDR2 EKD. V shed 3 bases and J shed 8 bases, with 15 bases lying between them. The CDR3 totals 14 residues. In DNA, the CDR3 is TGTGCCTGTGACGTACTGGGAATTGGCGCACAACTCTTCTTT. Residues: CACDVLGIGAQLFF.